These 24 T cell receptor beta chains were all obtained from the same sample, sequenced in a study of read filtering for tumor transcriptome and immune sequencing. The library was built from 400 ng RNA with molecular barcoded adaptors for alpha/delta and beta/gamma chains. TCRdb independently ran MiXCR on the reads; one entry per CDR3 protein. Of tens of thousands of distinct CDR3 sequences in the sample, around 20% were seen once. Material for sequencing was a population of CD138-negative cells sorted from bone marrow. The receptors stem from a donor at least 40 years old with multiple myeloma.

The chain couples TRBV12-3 or TRBV12-4 to TRBJ2-1; possibly TRBD1 or TRBD2 for D (5 bases each). CDR3 length equals 13 residues. The V end was cut by 3 bases, the J end by 9 bases, with 12 bases between. The CDR3 region is CASSLDSQGEQFF. CDR3 bases: TGTGCCAGCAGTTTGGACTCCCAGGGTGAGCAGTTCTTC.

The genes are TRBV6-5 and TRBJ2-7; D is perhaps TRBD1 (5 bases). This CDR3 comprises 12 residues. The germline V and J ends were trimmed by 4 bases and 6 bases, with 10 bases remaining between them. Germline values: CDR1 MNHEY, CDR2 SVGAGI. CDR3 loop: CASSSTQGEQYF. CDR3 DNA: TGTGCCAGCAGTTCCACCCAGGGCGAGCAGTACTTC.

A word on this clonotype: Possible read error: a much larger clone is one base away. The genes are TRBV6-2 or TRBV6-3 and TRBJ2-3; TRBD1 is a possible D gene (6 bases). Germline V gene lookup returns CDR1 MNHEY and CDR2 SVGEGT. The CDR3 extends over 15 amino acids. The ends were cut back, 8 bases at V and 6 bases at J, with 21 bases in the middle. CDR3 residues: CASGSNQGRGDTQYF. The CDR3, as DNA: TGTGCCAGCGGTTCAAACCAGGGGCGCGGGGATACGCAGTATTTT.

This clonotype has ten or more counts. The V and J genes are TRBV5-4 and TRBJ2-7; 9 nucleotides match TRBD2. V dropped 1 base and J dropped 7; count of bases not matched to a gene: 6. This CDR3 has 14 amino acids. CDR1 is SGHNT and CDR2 is YYREEE in the germline V gene (reference sequence). The CDR3 loop is CASSLLAGVYEQYF. The DNA of the CDR3 is TGTGCCAGCAGCTTGTTAGCGGGAGTGTATGAGCAGTACTTC.

This clonotype has at least ten counts. The CDR3 is CASSEGQGRNTEAFF. The DNA of the CDR3 is TGTGCCAGCAGTGAAGGACAGGGGAGGAACACTGAAGCTTTCTTT. The rearrangement links TRBV6-1 to TRBJ1-1, with 8 bases matching TRBD1. Germline trimming cut 1 base from V and 1 base from J; bases unmatched to any gene: 2. This CDR3 spans 15 amino acids. Germline loops: CDR1 MNHNS, CDR2 SASEGT.

The sample holds one count of this clonotype. This clone may be a read error of a much larger clone one base away. This CDR3 fails to terminate in the conserved phenylalanine or tryptophan, so it likely reflects a read error. V and J are TRBV19 and TRBJ2-5; no definite D call. The CDR3 has 14 residues. Germline loops: CDR1 LNHDA, CDR2 SQIVND (reference sequence). This chain's CDR3 is CASRSIEVEEAQYI. In DNA, the CDR3 is TGTGCCAGCCGGTCTATTGAGGTCGAAGAGGCCCAGTACATC.

Concerning this clonotype itself: Since a much larger clone is just one base distant, this may be a read error. The V gene is TRBV7-9, the J gene TRBJ2-5; D perhaps matches TRBD2 (5 bases). CDR3 length: 13 amino acids. Germline CDR1 is SEHNR and CDR2 is FQNEAQ (reference sequence). CDR3 coding DNA: TGTGCCAGCAGCTATCCCGGAGGAGAGGCCCAGTACTTC. It specifies CASSYPGGEAQYF.

The V call is TRBV29-1, the J call TRBJ1-2, with D unresolved. The CDR3 is 13 amino acids. V lost 3 bases and J lost 5, with 13 bases in between. The germline V gene has CDR1 SQVTM and CDR2 ANQGSEA. CDR3 loop: CSVESGNSYGYTF. DNA for the CDR3: TGCAGCGTTGAGTCCGGGAACTCGTATGGCTACACCTTC.

This clonotype was counted ten times or more. This chain joins TRBV12-3 or TRBV12-4 and TRBJ1-1; D not certain. Trimming removed 6 bases from V and 8 bases from J, with 10 bases in between. CDR3 length: 11 residues. The CDR3 region is CASREVGEAFF. As DNA, the CDR3 is TGTGCCAGCAGGGAAGTGGGAGAAGCTTTCTTT.

This sequence joins TRBV20-1 and TRBJ2-3; 7 nucleotides line up with TRBD1. CDR3 size: 14 residues. From germline, CDR1 is DFQATT and CDR2 SNEGSKA (reference sequence). J was trimmed by 2 bases and V by 4 bases; bases with no gene match: 6. The CDR3 protein is CSANNRGITDTQYF. DNA of the CDR3: TGCAGTGCTAACAACAGGGGAATCACAGATACGCAGTATTTT.

V is TRBV20-1 and J is TRBJ1-5; maybe TRBD1 (6 bases). CDR3 length: 15 residues. Germline V gene sequence: CDR1 DFQATT, CDR2 SNEGSKA (reference sequence). The germline V and J ends were trimmed by 6 bases and 4 bases, with 19 bases remaining between them. The DNA for the CDR3 is TGCAGTGCGCAAAGGAGGGGGATTTGGAATCAGCCCCAGCATTTT. This codes for CSAQRRGIWNQPQHF.

Concerning this clonotype itself: This may be a read error, as it is one base from a much larger clone. The genes are TRBV11-2 and TRBJ1-1, with 8 bases that match TRBD1. This CDR3 spans 12 amino acids. Trimming took 6 bases from V and 6 from J; bases not matched to a gene: 3. Germline loops: CDR1 SGHAT, CDR2 FQNNGV. CDR3 DNA sequence: TGTGCCAGCAGGGGACAGGACGCTGAAGCTTTCTTT. Protein sequence: CASRGQDAEAFF.

This clonotype has more than one count but fewer than ten. This chain connects TRBV6-1 to TRBJ1-1; D possibly corresponds to TRBD1 (6 bases). CDR3 size: 15 residues. CDR1 and CDR2 from the germline V gene are MNHNS and SASEGT. Trimming cost V 6 bases and J 1 base, with 15 bases left between them. This chain's CDR3 is CASRSRAGENTEAFF. CDR3 in DNA: TGTGCCAGCAGGTCCCGGGCAGGGGAGAACACTGAAGCTTTCTTT.

This clonotype was counted many times. This chain joins TRBV6-5 and TRBJ2-7; TRBD2 might be the D (6 bases). This CDR3 contains 13 residues. Germline CDR1 reads MNHEY; CDR2 reads SVGAGI. V lost 0 bases, J lost 3 bases, and 6 bases lay in between. CDR3 protein: CASSYSRGYEQYF. In DNA form, the CDR3 reads TGTGCCAGCAGTTACTCGCGGGGCTACGAGCAGTACTTC.

This clonotype has at least ten counts. This chain joins TRBV18 and TRBJ2-7; 14 bases fit TRBD2. The CDR3 length is 16 residues. J lost 4 bases, V lost 0 bases, and 2 bases had no gene match. The germline gives CDR1 KGHSH, CDR2 LQKENI. The CDR3 DNA follows: TGTGCCAGCTCACCACCCGGGACTAGCGGGGGTTACGAGCAGTACTTC. This gives the protein CASSPPGTSGGYEQYF.

Worth noting for this clonotype: The junction shows a germline mismatch at one end, possibly a read error. The chain recombines TRBV20-1 with TRBJ2-1; D is perhaps TRBD1 (5 bases). The germline CDR1 and CDR2 sequences are DFQATT and SNEGSKA (reference sequence). The CDR3 covers 12 residues. The DNA of the CDR3 is TGCAGTGCTAGCTCCACAGGAAATGAGCGGTTCTTC. Its translation is CSASSTGNERFF.

There are many counts of this clonotype. The J gene is TRBJ2-3, the V gene TRBV5-1; weak D call: TRBD2 (6 bases). The CDR3 length is 15 residues. Germline V gene data show CDR1 as SGHRS and CDR2 as YFSETQ. V lost 4 bases and J 1 base, leaving 13 bases between the germline ends. CDR3 amino acids: CASSDFWGGTDTQYF. CDR3 nucleotides: TGCGCCAGCAGCGATTTCTGGGGGGGCACAGATACGCAGTATTTT.

This clonotype was found many times. The gene calls are TRBV10-3 and TRBJ1-1, with D perhaps TRBD1 (5 bases). CDR1 is ENHRY, CDR2 SYGVKD, per germline. Trimming removed 9 bases at V and 1 base at J, with 12 bases between. The CDR3 covers 13 residues. The CDR3 DNA reads as TGTGCCATAGCCGGGGCCTCGAACACTGAAGCTTTCTTT. Protein product: CAIAGASNTEAFF.

This clonotype was seen ten or more times. The rearrangement links TRBV12-3 or TRBV12-4 to TRBJ2-5, with D perhaps TRBD1 (7 bases). V gave up 5 bases and J gave up 3 bases, with 16 bases separating them. This CDR3 has 15 amino acids. The CDR3 nucleotides are TGTGCCAGCAGTGCGGGACAGCCGGGGGAAGAGACCCAGTACTTC. Translated: CASSAGQPGEETQYF.

Of note for this clonotype: Compared with germline, one end of the junction differs, possibly owing to a read error. V gene TRBV27 combines with J gene TRBJ1-1; D gene uncertain. Germline CDR1 MNHEY, CDR2 SMNVEV (reference sequence). This CDR3 comprises 15 residues. CDR3 nucleotides: TGTGCCAGCAGTTTTCAGATGGGGATGAACACTGAAGCTTTCTTC. This gives the protein CASSFQMGMNTEAFF.

With respect to this clonotype: A much larger clone differs by one base, so this may be a read error. The CDR3 ends on some other residue instead of the conserved phenylalanine or tryptophan, so this is likely a read error. The chain uses TRBV23-1 and TRBJ1-6; the D is unclear. TRBV23-1 is labeled an ORF, and its function is uncertain. V lost 3 bases and J lost 9, with 12 bases in between. CDR3 length equals 14 residues. The chain's CDR3 is CASSHEAIFSPLHL. As DNA, the CDR3 is TGCGCCAGCAGTCATGAGGCCATCTTTTCACCCCTCCACCTT.

A few counts support this clonotype. J is TRBJ1-5 and V is TRBV4-1; a possible D gene is TRBD1 (5 bases). CDR3 length equals 15 residues. The germline V gene encodes CDR1 MGHRA and CDR2 YSYEKL. V was trimmed by 4 bases and J by 2 bases, leaving 12 bases between them. CDR3 in amino acids: CASSRLGLGNQPQHF. CDR3 DNA sequence: TGCGCCAGCAGCCGTTTGGGGCTCGGCAATCAGCCCCAGCATTTT.

The sample holds many counts of this clonotype. The chain joins TRBV6-1 to TRBJ2-7, with 8 bases lining up with TRBD2. There are 14 residues in the CDR3. After removal of 6 bases from V and 3 bases from J, the junction contained 7 bases not matched to a gene. The germline V gene encodes CDR1 MNHNS and CDR2 SASEGT. CDR3 residues: CASRPTGTSYEQYF. The CDR3, as DNA: TGTGCCAGCAGACCAACCGGGACTAGCTACGAGCAGTACTTC.

This clonotype is judged large (0.1 to 1%). This CDR3 is CASSLERAGANTGELFF. CDR3 nucleotides: TGTGCCAGCAGCTTAGAACGGGCTGGGGCGAACACCGGGGAGCTGTTTTTT. V gene TRBV7-7 combines with J gene TRBJ2-2, with no clear D. The CDR3 totals 17 residues. V lost 1 base to trimming and J lost 0 bases, with 12 bases between them. From germline, CDR1 is SSHAT and CDR2 FNYEAQ (reference sequence). Based on the CDR3 plus reference TRBV7-7 and TRBJ2-2, the full variable domain is GAGVSQSPRYKVTKRGQDVTLRCDPISSHATLYWYQQALGQGPEFLTYFNYEAQPDKSGLPSDRFSAERPEGSISTLTIQRTEQRDSAMYRCASSLERAGANTGELFFGEGSRLTVL.